The 21 T cell receptor beta chains listed next were all sequenced from one sample in a study of T cells in Graves' hyperthyroidism and ophthalmopathy. The TCR beta CDR3 regions underwent amplification using RNA transcripts as the source. TCR CDR3 underwent first-round RT-PCR with the HTBI primer set. Via MiXCR, TCRdb re-called the multiplex PCR reads, giving one row per CDR3 protein. Among under 350,000 distinct CDR3 sequences, about 25% were seen once, and the ten largest hold approximately 25%. The specimen sequenced was blood. The receptors originated from a man aged 40-49 years with Graves' hyperthyroidism that later progressed to Graves' ophthalmopathy.

J is TRBJ1-6 and V is TRBV6-2 or TRBV6-3; unclear D gene. V was trimmed by 10 bases and J by 9 bases, leaving 13 bases between them. The CDR3 has 12 amino acids. The germline V gene encodes CDR1 MNHEY and CDR2 SVGEGT. CDR3 sequence (DNA): TGTGCCATCCAAGGACTCGGTTCACCCCTCCACTTT. Amino acids: CAIQGLGSPLHF.

In its sample, this clonotype was seen many times. The chain links TRBV7-3 to TRBJ2-7; 10 bases are a match to TRBD2. Germline V gives CDR1 SGHTA, CDR2 FQGTGA. The CDR3 extends over 14 amino acids. The V gene end was trimmed by 5 bases and the J gene end by 7 bases; junction bases not matched to a gene: 8. The CDR3 loop reads CASSPSGRAGEQYF. CDR3 in DNA: TGTGCCAGCAGCCCGAGCGGGAGGGCGGGTGAGCAGTACTTC.

This clonotype was detected many times. V gene TRBV29-1 combines with J gene TRBJ1-3; D gene uncertain. From germline, CDR1 is SQVTM and CDR2 ANQGSEA. V lost 6 bases, J lost 11 bases, and 20 bases lay in between. The CDR3 spans 13 residues. CDR3 region: CSVGGEDSRPIYF. CDR3 nucleotide sequence: TGCAGCGTCGGCGGAGAGGACTCCCGCCCCATATATTTT.

The J gene is TRBJ2-5, the V gene TRBV14; D perhaps matches TRBD2 (5 bases). The CDR3 extends over 15 amino acids. Germline V lookup: CDR1 SGHDN, CDR2 FVKESK. CDR3 amino acids: CAGSQGLRGQETQYF. The CDR3 bases are TGTGCTGGCAGCCAAGGGTTACGGGGTCAAGAGACCCAGTACTTC.

The J gene is TRBJ2-2, the V gene TRBV20-1; D possibly uses TRBD1 or TRBD2 (5 bases each). CDR3 length equals 14 residues. Trimming shortened V by 0 bases and J by 6 bases, and 11 bases separated the two germline ends. Germline CDR1 DFQATT, CDR2 SNEGSKA (reference sequence). The CDR3 DNA reads TGCAGTGCTAGAGATCCCGGGGCGGCCGGGGAGCTGTTTTTT. This gives the protein CSARDPGAAGELFF.

This clonotype was counted ten times or more. The chain has TRBV6-1 and TRBJ1-2; maybe TRBD1 (6 bases). The germline V gene has CDR1 MNHNS and CDR2 SASEGT. The length of the CDR3 is 13 residues. V gave up 0 bases and J gave up 8 bases, with 10 bases separating them. DNA of the CDR3: TGTGCCAGCAGTGAAGCAGGACAGTGGGGCTACACCTTC. Its protein product is CASSEAGQWGYTF.

This clonotype was seen at least ten times. The chain combines TRBV29-1 with TRBJ1-6; no firm D call. V lost 4 bases and J lost 7, with 8 bases in between. The germline CDR1 and CDR2 sequences are SQVTM and ANQGSEA. This CDR3 has 12 amino acids. The CDR3 sequence: CSVARPNSPLHF. The CDR3 nucleotides are TGCAGCGTTGCACGGCCGAATTCACCCCTCCACTTT.

This clonotype was counted many times. The chain is built from TRBV5-5 and TRBJ1-1; TRBD1 is a possible D gene (6 bases). The V end lost 1 base, the J end lost 0 bases, and 10 bases lay between the germline ends. Germline V lookup: CDR1 SGHKS, CDR2 YYEKEE (reference sequence). This CDR3 contains 15 residues. In nucleotides, the CDR3 is TGTGCCAGCAGCTTGAGCGCAGGGGTGAACACTGAAGCTTTCTTT. This gives the protein CASSLSAGVNTEAFF.

The chain recombines TRBV10-3 with TRBJ2-7; D call uncertain. The CDR3 runs to 15 residues. Germline CDR1 reads ENHRY; CDR2 reads SYGVKD. V gave up 10 bases and J gave up 0 bases, with 19 bases separating them. The CDR3: CATQSSSRPSYEQYF. The CDR3 DNA reads as TGTGCCACCCAGTCCAGCTCGCGGCCCTCCTACGAGCAGTACTTC.

This clonotype was seen many times. This chain joins TRBV14 and TRBJ2-7; no definite D call. Germline CDR1 is SGHDN and CDR2 is FVKESK. The CDR3 totals 13 residues. V was trimmed by 3 bases and J by 3 bases, leaving 9 bases between them. The CDR3 sequence is CASSHRRDYEQYF. CDR3 bases: TGTGCCAGCAGCCATCGCAGAGACTACGAGCAGTACTTC.

This clonotype was counted many times. The rearrangement joins TRBV18 to TRBJ2-7; no definite D call. Per germline, CDR1 KGHSH and CDR2 LQKENI. V was cut by 3 bases and J by 6 bases, with 18 bases left in between. CDR3 length: 15 residues. The CDR3 protein is CASSPASLVWLEQYF. The CDR3 nucleotides are TGTGCCAGCTCACCCGCTTCCCTAGTATGGCTCGAGCAGTACTTC. The full variable domain, with the rest looked up from reference TRBV18 and TRBJ2-7, is NAGVMQNPRHLVRRRGQEARLRCSPMKGHSHVYWYRQLPEEGLKFMVYLQKENIIDESGMPKERFSAEFPKEGPSILRIQQVVRGDSAAYFCASSPASLVWLEQYFGPGTRLTVT.

This clonotype was counted a single time. The rearrangement uses TRBV28 and TRBJ2-7; 12 bases map to TRBD1. Per the germline V gene, CDR1 is MDHEN and CDR2 is SYDVKM. CDR3 size: 16 residues. The trim removed 4 bases at V and 3 bases at J, leaving 7 bases unmatched. The CDR3 region has the DNA TGTGCCAGCAGTTCATCCGGGACAGGGGGCGACTACGAGCAGTACTTC. This translates into CASSSSGTGGDYEQYF.

V is TRBV12-3 or TRBV12-4 and J is TRBJ2-7; the D gene is possibly TRBD1 (6 bases). The CDR3 is 14 amino acids. The V end lost 7 bases, the J end lost 4 bases, and 17 bases lay between the germline ends. The CDR3 protein is CASTEGHPIYEQYF. Here the CDR3 DNA reads TGTGCCAGCACCGAGGGACATCCCATATACGAGCAGTACTTC.

This clonotype has at least ten counts. The V and J genes are TRBV7-2 and TRBJ2-7, with D unclear. Germline CDR1 and CDR2: SGHTA and FQGNSA. This CDR3 is built from 12 residues. Trimming left V 5 bases short and J 4 bases short, with 9 bases between. The CDR3 here is CASSHGRYEQYF. CDR3 sequence (DNA): TGTGCCAGCAGCCACGGCCGGTACGAGCAGTACTTC. The full variable domain, completed using reference TRBV7-2 and TRBJ2-7, is GAGVSQSPSNKVTEKGKDVELRCDPISGHTALYWYRQSLGQGLEFLIYFQGNSAPDKSGLPSDRFSAERTGGSVSTLTIQRTQQEDSAVYLCASSHGRYEQYFGPGTRLTVT.

This clonotype has at least ten counts. This rearrangement joins TRBV29-1 to TRBJ1-1, with TRBD1 as a possible D gene (5 bases). Germline CDR1 and CDR2: SQVTM and ANQGSEA. The CDR3 totals 12 residues. CDR3 amino acids: CSGRPGKTEAFF. CDR3 sequence (DNA): TGCAGTGGTCGCCCAGGGAAAACTGAAGCTTTCTTT.

This clonotype was recorded at least ten times. The rearrangement uses TRBV3-1 and TRBJ2-7; D gene uncertain. Looked up from germline, CDR1 is LGHDT and CDR2 is YNNKEL (reference sequence). The CDR3 runs 17 residues. Trimming shortened V by 1 base and J by 0 bases, and 16 bases separated the two germline ends. CDR3: CASSQGIRLDFSYEQYF. The CDR3 nucleotides read TGTGCCAGCAGCCAAGGAATTAGGCTAGACTTCTCCTACGAGCAGTACTTC.

This clonotype has a count of ten or more. V usage is TRBV20-1 and J usage is TRBJ1-5; 11 bases fit TRBD1. V shed 6 bases, J shed 5 bases, and the junction held 6 bases outside the gene matches. CDR3 length: 14 residues. Germline loops: CDR1 DFQATT, CDR2 SNEGSKA (reference sequence). This chain's CDR3 is CSARTGGWDQPQHF. CDR3 DNA sequence: TGCAGTGCCCGGACAGGGGGCTGGGATCAGCCCCAGCATTTT.

This clonotype has ten or more counts. A much larger clonotype is one base distant, so this may be a read error. The chain combines TRBV12-3 or TRBV12-4 with TRBJ1-5; D is ambiguous. The CDR3 has 13 amino acids. The ends were cut back, 4 bases at V and 0 bases at J, with 4 bases in the middle. CDR3 loop: CASSSFSNQPQHF. The CDR3 DNA is TGTGCCAGCAGTTCATTTAGCAATCAGCCCCAGCATTTT.

In its sample, this clonotype was seen many times. This chain links TRBV20-1 with TRBJ1-1; D might be TRBD1 (5 bases). CDR3 length equals 15 residues. V was shortened by 0 bases and J by 4 bases, with 15 bases between the two germline ends. In germline, CDR1 is DFQATT, CDR2 SNEGSKA (reference sequence). CDR3 in amino acids: CSARDHRTLSTEAFF. The DNA for the CDR3 is TGCAGTGCTAGAGACCACCGGACATTGAGCACTGAAGCTTTCTTT.

This clonotype was seen repeatedly, ten times or more. The chain carries TRBV7-8 and TRBJ2-7, with D unclear. Trimming pared 4 bases from V and 9 bases from J, leaving 13 bases between. The CDR3 has 12 amino acids. Germline V gene lookup returns CDR1 SGHVS and CDR2 FQNEAQ. Here the CDR3 DNA reads TGTGCCAGCAGCTCTGAAAGTTCAGTGCAGTACTTC. Residues: CASSSESSVQYF.

This clonotype was seen at least ten times. The gene calls are TRBV12-3 or TRBV12-4 and TRBJ1-1; no reliable D call. CDR3 length equals 11 residues. Trimming removed 4 bases at V and 11 bases at J, with 11 bases between. CDR3 loop: CASSSQEFAFF. Written as DNA, the CDR3 is TGTGCCAGCAGTTCTCAAGAATTTGCTTTCTTT.